The 13 T cell receptor beta chains given below trace back to one sample, sequenced in a study of CD8 T cells in Susac syndrome. Random hexamers primed reverse transcription of 0.5 to 1 ug RNA. From the immunoSEQ multiplex PCR reads, TCRdb called clonotypes with MiXCR, one entry per CDR3 protein. The sample has about 150,000 distinct CDR3 sequences, approximately 94% seen once. The material sequenced was CD8+ T cells from PBMCs. These receptors all come from a human donor with multiple sclerosis.

The chain couples TRBV30 to TRBJ2-1; no firm D call. Trimming stripped 2 bases from V and 2 bases from J, with 7 bases between. The CDR3 is made up of 13 amino acids. Germline CDR1 GTSNPN, CDR2 SVGIG (reference sequence). This chain's CDR3 is CAWSPRTYNEQFF. In DNA form, the CDR3 reads TGTGCCTGGAGTCCACGGACCTACAATGAGCAGTTCTTC.

The chain uses TRBV29-1 and TRBJ2-7, with 9 bases lining up with TRBD2. Germline CDR1 is SQVTM and CDR2 is ANQGSEA. After removal of 1 base from V and 4 bases from J, the junction contained 8 bases not matched to a gene. This CDR3 spans 15 amino acids. DNA of the CDR3: TGCAGCGTTGAAGGTACAGGTAGCGGGGGATACGAGCAGTACTTC. It specifies CSVEGTGSGGYEQYF.

The table lists this clonotype with a count of one. The rearrangement links TRBV15 to TRBJ2-7; D is undetermined. Germline CDR1 is LNHNV and CDR2 is YYDKDF (reference sequence). V shed 8 bases and J shed 1 base, with 12 bases lying between them. This CDR3 has 13 residues. Here the CDR3 reads CATRYTESYEQYF. The CDR3, as DNA: TGTGCCACCCGATACACCGAGTCCTACGAGCAGTACTTC.

V is TRBV30 and J is TRBJ1-2; D is possibly TRBD1 (5 bases). Germline assignment: CDR1 GTSNPN and CDR2 SVGIG (reference sequence). Trimming cost V 4 bases and J 2 bases, with 11 bases left between them. The CDR3 is made up of 13 amino acids. The CDR3 is CAWTGQGNYGYTF. The DNA of the CDR3 is TGTGCCTGGACCGGGCAGGGAAACTATGGCTACACCTTC.

V usage is TRBV9 and J usage is TRBJ2-2, with TRBD1 as a possible D gene (6 bases). The CDR3 runs 15 residues. The germline gives CDR1 SGDLS, CDR2 YYNGEE. Trimming removed 0 bases from V and 4 bases from J, with 10 bases in between. The CDR3 region is CASSVERGFTGELFF. CDR3 bases: TGTGCCAGCAGCGTAGAAAGGGGGTTCACCGGGGAGCTGTTTTTT.

This chain joins TRBV28 and TRBJ2-1; possible D gene TRBD1, 5 bases. This CDR3 is 15 amino acids long. Germline CDR1 is MDHEN and CDR2 is SYDVKM. V gave up 3 bases and J gave up 2 bases, with 11 bases separating them. CDR3 sequence reads: CASSFRAQAYNEQFF. The DNA of the CDR3 is TGTGCCAGCAGTTTTCGAGCACAGGCCTACAATGAGCAGTTCTTC.

This clonotype appeared once. The J gene is TRBJ1-5, the V gene TRBV2; D might be TRBD1 (6 bases). CDR3 size: 15 residues. Per the germline V gene, CDR1 is SNHLY and CDR2 is FYNNEI. Trimming left V 6 bases short and J 4 bases short, with 16 bases between. CDR3 sequence: CASREDSGYNQPQHF. As DNA, the CDR3 is TGTGCCAGCAGGGAGGACAGCGGTTATAATCAGCCCCAGCATTTT.

This clonotype was observed once. The J gene is TRBJ1-1, the V gene TRBV30, with 7 bases lining up with TRBD1. The CDR3 length is 15 residues. Germline values: CDR1 GTSNPN, CDR2 SVGIG (reference sequence). V shed 1 base, J shed 0 bases, and the junction held 5 bases outside the gene matches. DNA for the CDR3: TGTGCCTGGAGTGCCCCGGACAGGATGAACACTGAAGCTTTCTTT. As protein: CAWSAPDRMNTEAFF.

V usage is TRBV27 and J usage is TRBJ2-1, with TRBD1 as a possible D gene (6 bases). V lost 5 bases and J lost 4, with 18 bases in between. Germline-derived CDR1 and CDR2 are MNHEY and SMNVEV (reference sequence). The CDR3 runs 16 residues. In DNA, the CDR3 is TGTGCCAGCAGTCCACTACCGGGACAACCTTACAATGAGCAGTTCTTC. Protein sequence: CASSPLPGQPYNEQFF.

The V gene is TRBV27, the J gene TRBJ1-1; no clear D gene. CDR1 and CDR2 from the germline V gene are MNHEY and SMNVEV (reference sequence). The length of the CDR3 is 16 residues. V was cut by 6 bases and J by 0 bases, with 17 bases left in between. The CDR3 coding sequence is TGTGCCAGCAGCCCCTCTGCCGGCGAAATGAACACTGAAGCTTTCTTT. Amino acids: CASSPSAGEMNTEAFF.

The rearrangement links TRBV19 to TRBJ1-2, with D uncertain. The V gene's germline CDR1 is LNHDA and CDR2 SQIVND (reference sequence). Trimming removed 3 bases at V and 1 base at J, with 3 bases between. There are 12 residues in the CDR3. The CDR3 region has the DNA TGTGCCAGTAGTATGAGTAACTATGGCTACACCTTC. Its translation: CASSMSNYGYTF.

The V and J genes are TRBV29-1 and TRBJ1-6; TRBD1 might be the D (6 bases). The V end lost 0 bases, the J end lost 8 bases, and 17 bases lay between the germline ends. The CDR3 contains 16 residues. Germline loops: CDR1 SQVTM, CDR2 ANQGSEA. The CDR3 nucleotides read TGCAGCGTTGAAGAACGGGGGCCAGGGAATTATTCACCCCTCCACTTT. It yields the protein CSVEERGPGNYSPLHF.

The rearrangement links TRBV2 to TRBJ1-4; D call uncertain. Trimming left V 10 bases short and J 8 bases short, with 11 bases between. CDR3 length: 11 residues. CDR1 is SNHLY, CDR2 FYNNEI, per germline. The CDR3 sequence is CAIWDGEKLFF. The CDR3 DNA reads as TGTGCCATCTGGGATGGCGAAAAACTGTTTTTT.